This T cell receptor (beta chain) was found in a study of immune evolution from preneoplasia to lung adenocarcinoma. As for the study in general: HLA loss of heterozygosity: 5.5% to 8.5% AIS, about 14% MIA, roughly 35% ADC, none AAH.

Assay: immunoSEQ multiplex PCR; the TCRdb copy retains only in-frame clones and omits some. The table lists fewer than 50,000 clones, around 80% of them singletons. The V segment lost 1 base and the J segment 10 bases; nucleotides outside the gene matches: 10. The CDR3 totals 17 residues. The germline V gene has CDR1 MDHEN and CDR2 SYDVKM. Study outcomes and limitations: Top clone share appeared to fall from AAH through AIS, MIA, adenocarcinoma. Highest clonality occurred in KRAS-mutant, not EGFR-mutant or double wild-type, nodules.

Macro-dissection enriched premalignant or tumor cells before nucleic acid extraction. On this clone itself: The antigen remains unidentified.

Sequenced sample: FFPE invasive lung adenocarcinoma tissue. This sequence joins TRBV28 and TRBJ2-1, with 13 bases matching TRBD2. The clonotype originates from a person aged 55 to 70 with lung adenocarcinoma. This CDR3 reads CASSLYRTSGGGSEQFF. The CDR3 DNA follows: TGTGCCAGCAGTTTATATCGTACTAGCGGGGGGGGGTCCGAGCAGTTCTTC.